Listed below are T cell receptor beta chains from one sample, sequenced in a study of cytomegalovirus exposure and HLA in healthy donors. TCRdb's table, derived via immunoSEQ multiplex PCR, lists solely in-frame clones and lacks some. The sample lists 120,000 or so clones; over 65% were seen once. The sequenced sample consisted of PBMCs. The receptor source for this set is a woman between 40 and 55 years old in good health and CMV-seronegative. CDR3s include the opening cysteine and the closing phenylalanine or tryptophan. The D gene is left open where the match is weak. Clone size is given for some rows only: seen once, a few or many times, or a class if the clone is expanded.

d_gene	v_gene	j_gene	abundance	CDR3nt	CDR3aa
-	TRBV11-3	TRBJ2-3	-	TGTGCCAGCAGCTCCCAGGGCACAGATACGCAGTATTTT	CASSSQGTDTQYF
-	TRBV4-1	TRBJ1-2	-	TGCGCCAGCAGCCTAGACTATACCACCCTAAACTATGGCTACACCTTC	CASSLDYTTLNYGYTF
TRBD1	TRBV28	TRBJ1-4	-	TGTGCCAGCAGTTTGGGGGACAGGGGGCAAGAAAAACTGTTTTTT	CASSLGDRGQEKLFF
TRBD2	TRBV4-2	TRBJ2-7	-	TGTGCCAGCAGCCAAAGGCCCGCGGGAGAAGTCTACGAGCAGTACTTC	CASSQRPAGEVYEQYF
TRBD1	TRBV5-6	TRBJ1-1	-	TGTGCCAGCAGCCTCTGGGGGACAGGGCCCACTGAAGCTTTCTTT	CASSLWGTGPTEAFF
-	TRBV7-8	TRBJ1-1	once	TGTGCCAGCAGCCCAGGCCCAGGGGTTACTGAGGCTTTCTTT	CASSPGPGVTEAFF
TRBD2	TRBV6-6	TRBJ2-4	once	TGTGCCAGCAGTTTCGGGGGGGGTGGGACCAAAAACATTCAGTACTTC	CASSFGGGGTKNIQYF
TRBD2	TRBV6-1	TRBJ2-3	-	TGTGCCAGCAGTGAAGCGCGGACTAGCGGGGCCCGCACAGATACGCAGTATTTT	CASSEARTSGARTDTQYF
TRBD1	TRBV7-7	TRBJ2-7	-	TGTGCTAGCAGCCCCGGGACAGGGGGCGAGCAGTACTTC	CASSPGTGGEQYF
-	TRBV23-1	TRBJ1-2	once	TGCGCCAGCAGTCACCTCAACTATGGCTACACCTTC	CASSHLNYGYTF
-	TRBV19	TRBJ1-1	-	TGTGCCAGTACCCCCGGCACTGAAGCTTTCTTT	CASTPGTEAFF
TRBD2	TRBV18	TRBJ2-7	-	TGTGCCAGCTCACCACCCCAGTTAGCGGGAGGATTCTACGAGCAGTACTTC	CASSPPQLAGGFYEQYF
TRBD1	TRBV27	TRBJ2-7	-	TGTGCCAGCAGTTTAGCGGACAGGGGGATTGTCGAGCAGTACTTC	CASSLADRGIVEQYF
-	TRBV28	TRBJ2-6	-	TGTGCCAGCAGTCCTTTTTACTCTGGGGCCAACGTCCTGACTTTC	CASSPFYSGANVLTF
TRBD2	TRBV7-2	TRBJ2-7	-	TGTGCCAGCAGCTTAGGGGGGGCGGGAGGGCTCGCCTACGAGCAGTACTTC	CASSLGGAGGLAYEQYF
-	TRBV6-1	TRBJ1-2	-	TGTGCCAGCAGTGAATTCCCCCCAGAAGGGGGGGATAGGTATGGCTACACCTTC	CASSEFPPEGGDRYGYTF
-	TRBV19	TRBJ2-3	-	TGTGCCAGTAGTATTTCGGGGGTGGCAGATACGCAGTATTTT	CASSISGVADTQYF
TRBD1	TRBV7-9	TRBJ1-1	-	TGTGCCAGCAGCTTAGATAGGACAGGGGATGATGAAGCTTTCTTT	CASSLDRTGDDEAFF
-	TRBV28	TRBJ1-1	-	TGTGCCAGCCTGGGAGGGGGTGAAGCTTTCTTT	CASLGGGEAFF
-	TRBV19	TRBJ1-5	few	TGTGCCAGTAAGCGGACAGCATATAGCAATCAGCCCCAGCATTTT	CASKRTAYSNQPQHF
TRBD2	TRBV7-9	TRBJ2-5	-	TGTTCCAGCAGCTTGGGGACTAGTTTTGGTGGCCAAGAGACCCAGTACTTC	CSSSLGTSFGGQETQYF
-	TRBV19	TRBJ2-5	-	TGTGCCAGTAGTATAGGCGGAGAGACCCAGTACTTC	CASSIGGETQYF
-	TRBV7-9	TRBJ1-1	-	TGTGCCAGCAGCTTATTGGGGGGGGGCAACACTGAAGCTTTCTTT	CASSLLGGGNTEAFF
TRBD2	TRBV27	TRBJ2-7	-	TGTGCCAGCAGCCCTACTGGACTAGCGGGAGGCGAGCAGTACTTC	CASSPTGLAGGEQYF
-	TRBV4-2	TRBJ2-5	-	TGTGCCAGCAGCCAAGATCAGGGGAAGGGAAAGACCCAGTACTTC	CASSQDQGKGKTQYF
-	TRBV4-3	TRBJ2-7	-	TGCGCCAGCAGCCAAAGAGGACTGTCCTACGAGCAGTACTTC	CASSQRGLSYEQYF
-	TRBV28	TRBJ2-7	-	TGTGCCAGCAGCCTCGAGGGGGGGCCCAGGGCATACGAGCAGTACTTC	CASSLEGGPRAYEQYF
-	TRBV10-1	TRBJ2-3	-	TGCGCCAGCAGTGCCCAGCGGGCAGATACGCAGTATTTT	CASSAQRADTQYF
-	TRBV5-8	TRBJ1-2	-	TGTGCCAGCAGCTTGCAGGGTTTTGGCTACACCTTC	CASSLQGFGYTF
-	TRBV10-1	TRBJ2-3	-	TGCGCCAGCAGTGAATCAGAGGTCCTCACAGATACGCAGTATTTT	CASSESEVLTDTQYF
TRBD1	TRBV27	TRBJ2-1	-	TGTGCCAGCAGTTTATTGCCCGGGACAGTCAATGAGCAGTTCTTC	CASSLLPGTVNEQFF
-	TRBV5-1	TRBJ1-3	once	TGCGCCAGCAGTCCAGACACGGGAGGAAACACCATATATTTT	CASSPDTGGNTIYF
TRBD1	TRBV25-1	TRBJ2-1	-	TGTGCCAGCCAGGGGGCCCCTTCCTACAATGAGCAGTTCTTC	CASQGAPSYNEQFF
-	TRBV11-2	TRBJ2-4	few	TGTGCCAGCAGCTTAGAACCGGCGGGGCGGGGCAGTCAGTACTTC	CASSLEPAGRGSQYF
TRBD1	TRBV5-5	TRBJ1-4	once	TGTGCCAGCAGCTCGCTAAACAGGGGGAATGAAAAACTGTTTTTT	CASSSLNRGNEKLFF
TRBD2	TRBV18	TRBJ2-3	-	TGTGCCAGCTCCTTAACTAGCGGGAGCACAGATACGCAGTATTTT	CASSLTSGSTDTQYF
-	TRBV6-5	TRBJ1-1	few	TGTGCCAGCAGACAAGGGGTTGGGGACACTGAAGCTTTCTTT	CASRQGVGDTEAFF
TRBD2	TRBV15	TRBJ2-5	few	TGTGCCACCAGCAGAGCCACGGGAGGGGGAGAGACCCAGTACTTC	CATSRATGGGETQYF
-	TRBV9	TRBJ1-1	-	TGTGCCAGCAGCGCCCGGCAGGGGCCAGGCACTGAAGCTTTCTTT	CASSARQGPGTEAFF
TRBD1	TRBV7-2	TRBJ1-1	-	TGTGCCAGCAGCGAAACAGGGGACGGGAACACTGAAGCTTTCTTT	CASSETGDGNTEAFF
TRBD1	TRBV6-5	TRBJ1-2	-	TGTGCCAGCAGCCACTTATCAGGGGGTAGAGGCTACACCTTC	CASSHLSGGRGYTF
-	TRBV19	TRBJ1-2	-	TGTGCCAGTACCTCGGAGGCGGATGGTTGGGGGCTGATCTATGGCTACACCTTC	CASTSEADGWGLIYGYTF